These T cell receptor beta chains were read from a single sample in a study of regulatory T cells in long-lasting Graves disease. TCRdb analysed the multiplex PCR reads with MiXCR anew, one entry per CDR3 protein. The table includes 250,000 to 400,000 distinct CDR3 sequences, over 15% detected once. The specimen comprised peripheral blood mononuclear cells (PBMCs), sampled at new diagnosis, from a patient treated with antithyroid drugs. The receptors shown here come from a female donor with Graves disease. CDR3s include the opening cysteine and the closing phenylalanine or tryptophan. The D gene is left open where the match is weak. Where a row states a size, it is once, few, many or the class of an expanded clone; other rows omit it.

TRBD1,many,TRBJ1-2,16,TRBV12-3/TRBV12-4,CASSALDRGDGYGYTF,TGTGCCAGCAGTGCACTCGACAGGGGGGATGGTTATGGCTACACCTTC
NA,few,TRBJ2-5,16,TRBV6-1,CASRQGITLLQETQYF,TGTGCCAGCAGACAAGGCATTACACTTCTACAAGAGACCCAGTACTTC
NA,many,TRBJ1-1,16,TRBV3-1,CASSPLGVPLGTEAFF,TGTGCCAGCAGCCCCCTTGGGGTGCCTTTAGGGACTGAAGCTTTCTTT
TRBD1,many,TRBJ1-4,14,TRBV6-1,CASRTQGAKSELFF,TGTGCCAGCAGGACTCAGGGGGCTAAATCGGAACTGTTTTTT
NA,many,TRBJ1-5,12,TRBV20-1,CSARAGNQPQHF,TGCAGTGCTAGAGCGGGGAATCAGCCCCAGCATTTT
NA,NA,TRBJ2-3,14,TRBV15,CATSRDGGTDTQYF,TGTGCCACCAGCAGAGATGGCGGCACAGATACGCAGTATTTT
NA,NA,TRBJ1-1,17,TRBV6-1,CASRPRRLGGVNTEAFF,TGTGCCAGCAGACCCCGTCGGCTGGGCGGGGTTAACACTGAAGCTTTCTTT
NA,many,TRBJ1-4,15,TRBV11-3,CASSLGVAGGEKLFF,TGTGCCAGCAGCTTAGGAGTTGCCGGGGGTGAAAAACTGTTTTTT
TRBD2,many,TRBJ2-3,14,TRBV10-3,CAMRSGGGPDTQYF,TGTGCCATGCGGAGTGGCGGGGGACCAGATACGCAGTATTTT
NA,many,TRBJ1-1,13,TRBV11-2,CASSFLGDTEAFF,TGTGCCAGCAGCTTCCTAGGAGACACTGAAGCTTTCTTT
TRBD2,NA,TRBJ2-1,17,TRBV7-8,CASSLPGLAGVHNEQFF,TGTGCCAGCAGCTTACCCGGACTAGCGGGAGTCCACAATGAGCAGTTCTTC
NA,many,TRBJ2-1,18,TRBV7-9,CASSLVIGIGLPYNEQFF,TGTGCCAGCAGCTTAGTGATTGGGATTGGACTACCTTACAATGAGCAGTTCTTC
TRBD1,many,TRBJ1-4,15,TRBV6-1,CASNYPGQYNEKLFF,TGTGCCAGCAACTACCCGGGACAGTATAATGAAAAACTGTTTTTT
NA,many,TRBJ2-1,16,TRBV28,CASSSTAWSSYNEQFF,TGTGCCAGCAGTTCCACGGCCTGGAGCTCCTACAATGAGCAGTTCTTC
NA,NA,TRBJ2-1,15,TRBV6-1,CASSEDVSSYNEQFF,TGTGCCAGCAGTGAAGACGTAAGCTCCTACAATGAGCAGTTCTTC
TRBD2,NA,TRBJ2-5,19,TRBV20-1,CSARRHESSSGWYQETQYF,TGCAGTGCTAGAAGGCACGAGAGCTCTAGCGGGTGGTACCAAGAGACCCAGTACTTC
TRBD2,many,TRBJ2-1,17,TRBV19,CASSIRTSGNAYNEQFF,TGTGCCAGTAGTATAAGGACTAGCGGGAACGCCTACAATGAGCAGTTCTTC
TRBD1,once,TRBJ2-7,16,TRBV12-3/TRBV12-4,CASSSDRGTVGDEQYF,TGTGCCAGCAGTTCCGACAGGGGAACGGTCGGCGACGAGCAGTACTTC
NA,NA,TRBJ1-2,12,TRBV6-1,CASLGSGYDYTF,TGTGCCAGCCTTGGGTCGGGGTATGACTACACCTTC
NA,few,TRBJ1-5,15,TRBV7-8,CASSSGRGVDQPQHF,TGTGCCAGCAGCTCTGGCAGGGGAGTGGATCAGCCCCAGCATTTT
NA,many,TRBJ2-3,13,TRBV5-1,CASSHGEADTQYF,TGCGCCAGCAGCCACGGGGAGGCAGATACGCAGTATTTT
NA,many,TRBJ1-4,13,TRBV12-3/TRBV12-4,CASSLRGDEKLFF,TGTGCCAGCAGCCTGAGGGGGGATGAAAAACTGTTTTTT
TRBD2,many,TRBJ2-7,11,TRBV2,CASGRSHEQYF,TGTGCCTCCGGGAGGTCCCACGAGCAGTACTTC
NA,many,TRBJ2-7,14,TRBV7-9,CASSSLRVSYEQYF,TGTGCCAGCAGCTCCCTGAGGGTCTCCTACGAGCAGTACTTC
TRBD1,NA,TRBJ2-5,14,TRBV12-3/TRBV12-4,CASRETGGGETQYF,TGTGCCAGCAGGGAGACAGGGGGCGGAGAGACCCAGTACTTC
TRBD1,many,TRBJ1-1,14,TRBV5-1,CASMEGARNTEAFF,TGCGCCAGCATGGAGGGGGCCAGGAACACTGAAGCTTTCTTT
NA,NA,TRBJ1-1,14,TRBV28,CASSLPGQGTEAFF,TGTGCCAGCAGTTTACCGGGCCAGGGCACTGAAGCTTTCTTT
TRBD2,NA,TRBJ2-7,15,TRBV3-1,CASSQFRAGDLEQYF,TGTGCCAGCAGCCAATTCCGAGCGGGGGACTTAGAGCAGTACTTC
TRBD2,many,TRBJ2-1,14,TRBV5-1,CASSFSSGYNEQFF,TGCGCCAGCAGCTTCTCTAGCGGGTACAATGAGCAGTTCTTC
TRBD1,NA,TRBJ1-1,14,TRBV10-3,CAISEPGQLTEAFF,TGTGCCATCAGTGAACCGGGACAGCTTACTGAAGCTTTCTTT
TRBD2,once,TRBJ2-3,17,TRBV27,CASTSHGLAGGPDTQYF,TGTGCCAGCACTTCTCATGGACTAGCGGGAGGGCCAGATACGCAGTATTTT
NA,few,TRBJ2-3,15,TRBV3-1,CASSQGGRGTDTQYF,TGTGCCAGCAGCCAGGGGGGTAGGGGCACAGATACGCAGTATTTT
NA,few,TRBJ2-2,12,TRBV7-9,CASRAGNGELFF,TGTGCCAGCAGAGCCGGGAACGGGGAGCTGTTTTTT
NA,many,TRBJ2-7,15,TRBV9,CASSSSNTASYEQYF,TGTGCCAGCAGCTCCTCCAACACAGCCTCCTACGAGCAGTACTTC
TRBD1,NA,TRBJ1-1,15,TRBV11-3,CASSPDRGHRTEAFF,TGTGCCAGCAGCCCCGACAGGGGGCACCGTACTGAAGCTTTCTTT
NA,NA,TRBJ2-3,15,TRBV5-5,CASSLERVGLDTQYF,TGTGCCAGCAGCTTGGAGCGGGTAGGGTTGGATACGCAGTATTTT